This T cell receptor (beta chain) was sequenced during a study of blood T cell repertoires in COVID-19. The CDR3 is 15 residues long. Per germline, CDR1 SGHDT and CDR2 YYEEEE. The germline V and J ends were trimmed by 4 bases and 3 bases, with 13 bases remaining between them. Sequenced by immunoSEQ multiplex PCR; TCRdb stores in-frame clones only, minus some. Of about 240,000 clones listed, approximately 80% were seen once; the top ten hold 3.4%. In its sample, this clone was seen once. The J gene is TRBJ1-4, the V gene TRBV5-6; maybe TRBD1 (5 bases). The sample was peripheral blood. The sequence derives from a woman under 30 with acute or convalescent COVID-19. The CDR3 sequence: CASSPLGAANEKLFF. CDR3 DNA sequence: TGTGCCAGCAGCCCCCTTGGGGCAGCTAATGAAAAACTGTTTTTT.